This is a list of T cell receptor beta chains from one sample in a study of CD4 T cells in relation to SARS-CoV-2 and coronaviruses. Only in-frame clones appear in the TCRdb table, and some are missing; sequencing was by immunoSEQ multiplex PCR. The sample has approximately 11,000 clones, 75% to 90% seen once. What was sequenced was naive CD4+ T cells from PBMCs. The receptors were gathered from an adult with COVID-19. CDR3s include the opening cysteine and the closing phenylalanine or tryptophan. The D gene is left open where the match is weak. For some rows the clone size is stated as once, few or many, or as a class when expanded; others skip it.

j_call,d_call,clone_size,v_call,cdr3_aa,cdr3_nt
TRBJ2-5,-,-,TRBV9,CASSAVMGQETQYF,TGTGCCAGCAGCGCGGTTATGGGGCAAGAGACCCAGTACTTC
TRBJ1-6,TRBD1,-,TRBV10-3,CAISPGQGGRSPLHF,TGTGCCATCAGCCCCGGACAGGGAGGCCGTTCACCCCTCCACTTT
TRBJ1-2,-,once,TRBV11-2,CASSLTGFRGYTF,TGTGCCAGCAGCCTAACAGGGTTTAGAGGCTACACCTTC
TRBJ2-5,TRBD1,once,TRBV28,CASSLPTGDGETQYF,TGTGCCAGCAGTCTGCCGACAGGGGACGGAGAGACCCAGTACTTC
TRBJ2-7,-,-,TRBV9,CASSRGRLPYEQYF,TGTGCCAGCAGCAGAGGCAGGTTACCCTACGAGCAGTACTTC
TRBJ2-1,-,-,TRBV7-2,CASSLTAGPYNEQFF,TGTGCCAGCAGCTTAACCGCGGGGCCCTACAATGAGCAGTTCTTC
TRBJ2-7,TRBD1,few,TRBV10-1,CASSGGTGVYEQYF,TGCGCCAGCAGCGGTGGGACAGGGGTTTACGAGCAGTACTTC
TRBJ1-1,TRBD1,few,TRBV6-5,CASIAGGLSEAFF,TGTGCCAGCATTGCAGGGGGCTTGTCTGAAGCTTTCTTT
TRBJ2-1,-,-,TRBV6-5,CASIPPLFDEQFF,TGTGCCAGCATCCCTCCCCTTTTCGATGAGCAGTTCTTC
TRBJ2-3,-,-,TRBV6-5,CASTGSAGYTQYF,TGTGCCAGCACCGGGTCCGCGGGGTATACGCAGTATTTT
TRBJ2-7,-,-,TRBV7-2,CASSPLGGAVDEQYF,TGTGCCAGCAGCCCACTTGGGGGGGCCGTCGACGAGCAGTACTTC
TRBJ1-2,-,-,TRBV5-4,CASTAGDLGGYTF,TGTGCCAGCACCGCCGGAGACCTCGGAGGCTACACCTTC
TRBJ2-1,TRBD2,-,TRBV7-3,CASSPGGTSFNEQFF,TGTGCCAGCAGCCCCGGGGGGACTAGCTTCAATGAGCAGTTCTTC
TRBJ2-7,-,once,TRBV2,CASSETREQYF,TGTGCCAGCAGCGAGACTAGGGAGCAGTACTTC
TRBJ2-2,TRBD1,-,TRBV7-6,CASSRPGGTGGPGELFF,TGTGCCAGCAGCCGACCGGGGGGGACAGGGGGGCCCGGGGAGCTGTTTTTT
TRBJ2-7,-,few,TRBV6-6,CASSQWSSYEQYF,TGTGCCAGCTCACAGTGGAGCTCCTACGAGCAGTACTTC
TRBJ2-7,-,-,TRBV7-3,CASSLFGTRTYEQYF,TGTGCCAGCAGCTTATTCGGGACCCGTACCTACGAGCAGTACTTC
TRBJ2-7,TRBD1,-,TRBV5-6,CASSLEAGGYTTYEQYF,TGTGCCAGCAGCTTGGAAGCAGGGGGATACACTACCTACGAGCAGTACTTC
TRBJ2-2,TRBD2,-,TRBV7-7,CASSLILAGGLNTGELFF,TGTGCTAGCAGCTTAATTCTAGCGGGGGGCCTGAACACCGGGGAGCTGTTTTTT
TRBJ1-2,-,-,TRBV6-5,CASSYSQARQYGYTF,TGTGCCAGCAGTTACTCGCAGGCCCGCCAGTATGGCTACACCTTC
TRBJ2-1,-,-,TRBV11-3,CASSPGGSGAYNEQFF,TGTGCCAGCAGCCCAGGGGGTAGCGGGGCTTACAATGAGCAGTTCTTC
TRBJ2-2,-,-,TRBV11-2,CASPFTGELFF,TGTGCCAGCCCGTTCACCGGGGAGCTGTTTTTT
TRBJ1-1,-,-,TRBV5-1,CASSLWDNTEAFF,TGCGCCAGCAGCTTGTGGGACAACACTGAAGCTTTCTTT
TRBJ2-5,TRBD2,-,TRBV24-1,CATSDEAGTSGVPKETQYF,TGTGCCACCAGTGACGAGGCCGGGACTAGCGGGGTTCCGAAAGAGACCCAGTACTTC
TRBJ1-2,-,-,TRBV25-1,CASSFGSMNGYTF,TGTGCCAGCTCCTTCGGCTCTATGAATGGCTACACCTTC
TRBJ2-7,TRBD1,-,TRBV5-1,CASSFSAGGYSYEQYF,TGCGCCAGCAGCTTTTCGGCAGGGGGCTATTCTTACGAGCAGTACTTC
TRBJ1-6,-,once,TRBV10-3,CAISAAGGASSYNSPLHF,TGTGCCATCAGTGCCGCGGGGGGGGCGAGCTCCTATAATTCACCCCTCCACTTT
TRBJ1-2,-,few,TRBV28,CASQGNYGYTF,TGTGCCAGCCAGGGCAACTATGGCTACACCTTC
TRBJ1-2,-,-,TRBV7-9,CASSIWTREAYGYTF,TGTGCCAGCAGCATATGGACACGTGAGGCCTATGGCTACACCTTC